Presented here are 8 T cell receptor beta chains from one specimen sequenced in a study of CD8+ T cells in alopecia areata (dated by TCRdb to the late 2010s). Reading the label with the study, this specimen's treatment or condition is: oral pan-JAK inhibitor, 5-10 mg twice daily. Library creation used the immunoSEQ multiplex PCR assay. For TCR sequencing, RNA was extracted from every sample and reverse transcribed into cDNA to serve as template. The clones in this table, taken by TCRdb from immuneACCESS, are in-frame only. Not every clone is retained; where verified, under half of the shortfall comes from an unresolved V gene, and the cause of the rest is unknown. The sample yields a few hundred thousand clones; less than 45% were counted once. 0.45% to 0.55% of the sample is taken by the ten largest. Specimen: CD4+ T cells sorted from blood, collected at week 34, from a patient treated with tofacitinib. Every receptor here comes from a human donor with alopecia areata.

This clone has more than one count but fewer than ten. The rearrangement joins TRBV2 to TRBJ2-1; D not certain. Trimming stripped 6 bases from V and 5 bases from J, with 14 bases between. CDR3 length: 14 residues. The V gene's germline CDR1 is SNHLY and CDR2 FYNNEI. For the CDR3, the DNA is TGTGCCAGCAGCGGGCTCCAAGACAACAATGAGCAGTTCTTC. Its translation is CASSGLQDNNEQFF.

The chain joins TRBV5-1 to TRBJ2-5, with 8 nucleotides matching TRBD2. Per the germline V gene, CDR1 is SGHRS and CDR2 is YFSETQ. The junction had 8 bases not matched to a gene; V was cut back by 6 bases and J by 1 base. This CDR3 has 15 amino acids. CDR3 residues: CASTPLAGFQETQYF. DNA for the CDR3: TGCGCCAGCACCCCGCTAGCGGGCTTCCAAGAGACCCAGTACTTC. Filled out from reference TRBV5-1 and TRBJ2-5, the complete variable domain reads KAGVTQTPRYLIKTRGQQVTLSCSPISGHRSVSWYQQTPGQGLQFLFEYFSETQRNKGNFPGRFSGRQFSNSRSEMNVSTLELGDSALYLCASTPLAGFQETQYFGPGTRLLVL.

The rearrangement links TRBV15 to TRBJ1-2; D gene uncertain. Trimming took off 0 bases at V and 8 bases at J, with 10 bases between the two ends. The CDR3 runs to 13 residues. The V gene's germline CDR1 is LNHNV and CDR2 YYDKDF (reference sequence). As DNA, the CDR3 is TGTGCCACCAGCAGAGATGCACGGAGGGGCTACACCTTC. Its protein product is CATSRDARRGYTF. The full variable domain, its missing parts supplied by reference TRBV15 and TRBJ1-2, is DAMVIQNPRYQVTQFGKPVTLSCSQTLNHNVMYWYQQKSSQAPKLLFHYYDKDFNNEADTPDNFQSRRPNTSFCFLDIRSPGLGDTAMYLCATSRDARRGYTFGSGTRLTVV.

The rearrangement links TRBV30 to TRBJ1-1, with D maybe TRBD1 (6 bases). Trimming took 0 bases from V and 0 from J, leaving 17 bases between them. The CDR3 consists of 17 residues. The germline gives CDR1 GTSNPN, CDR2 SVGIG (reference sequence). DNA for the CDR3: TGTGCCTGGAGTGTACGGTGGGGGCGTCGGGTGAACACTGAAGCTTTCTTT. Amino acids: CAWSVRWGRRVNTEAFF. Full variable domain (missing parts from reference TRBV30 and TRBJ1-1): SQTIHQWPATLVQPVGSPLSLECTVEGTSNPNLYWYRQAAGRGLQLLFYSVGIGQISSEVPQNLSASRPQDRQFILSSKKLLLSDSGFYLCAWSVRWGRRVNTEAFFGQGTRLTVV.

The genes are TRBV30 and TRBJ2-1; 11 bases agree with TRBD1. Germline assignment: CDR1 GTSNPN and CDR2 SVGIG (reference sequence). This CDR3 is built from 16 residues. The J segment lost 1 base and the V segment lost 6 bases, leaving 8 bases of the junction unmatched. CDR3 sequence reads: CACAAGTGGSYNEQFF. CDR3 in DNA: TGTGCCTGCGCTGCCGGGACAGGGGGATCCTACAATGAGCAGTTCTTC.

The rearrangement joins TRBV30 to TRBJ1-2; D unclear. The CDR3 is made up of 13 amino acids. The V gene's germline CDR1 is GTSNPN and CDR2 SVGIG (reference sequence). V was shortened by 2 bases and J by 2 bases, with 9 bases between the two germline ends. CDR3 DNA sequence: TGTGCCTGGAGTCGGACGTTAAACTATGGCTACACCTTC. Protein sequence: CAWSRTLNYGYTF.

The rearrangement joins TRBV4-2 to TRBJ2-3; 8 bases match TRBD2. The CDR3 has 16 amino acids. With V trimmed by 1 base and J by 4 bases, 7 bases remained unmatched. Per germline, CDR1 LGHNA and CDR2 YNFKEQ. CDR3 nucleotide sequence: TGTGCCAGCAGCCAAGTTGGGTCGGGAGGGCCAGATACGCAGTATTTT. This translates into CASSQVGSGGPDTQYF.

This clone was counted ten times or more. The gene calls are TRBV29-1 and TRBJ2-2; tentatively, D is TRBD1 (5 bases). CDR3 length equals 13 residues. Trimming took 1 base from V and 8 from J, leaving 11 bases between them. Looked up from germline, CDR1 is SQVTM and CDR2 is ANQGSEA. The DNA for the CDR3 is TGCAGCGTTGAAGGACAGACTGGTGGGGAGCTGTTTTTT. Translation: CSVEGQTGGELFF.